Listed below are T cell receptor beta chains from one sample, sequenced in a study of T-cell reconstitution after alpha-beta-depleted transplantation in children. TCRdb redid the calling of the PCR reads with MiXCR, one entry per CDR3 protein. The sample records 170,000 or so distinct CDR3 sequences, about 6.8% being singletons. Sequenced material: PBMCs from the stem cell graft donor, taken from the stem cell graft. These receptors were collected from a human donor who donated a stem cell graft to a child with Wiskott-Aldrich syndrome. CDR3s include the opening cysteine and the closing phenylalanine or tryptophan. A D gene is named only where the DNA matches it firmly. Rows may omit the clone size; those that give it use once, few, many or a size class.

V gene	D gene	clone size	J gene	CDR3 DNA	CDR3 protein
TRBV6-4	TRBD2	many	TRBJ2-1	TGTGCCAGCAGTGACCAAGGACTAGCGGGAGGACCGCAGTTCTTC	CASSDQGLAGGPQFF
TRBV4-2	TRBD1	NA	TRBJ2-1	TGTGCCAGCAGCCAAGAGCAGGGGGCCGGCAATGAGCAGTTCTTC	CASSQEQGAGNEQFF
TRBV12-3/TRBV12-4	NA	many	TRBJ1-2	TGTGCCAGCAGTTGGAGGGGTGGCTACACCTTC	CASSWRGGYTF
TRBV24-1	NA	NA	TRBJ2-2	TGTGCCACCAGTGGAGGGGTAAACACCGGGGAGCTGTTTTTT	CATSGGVNTGELFF
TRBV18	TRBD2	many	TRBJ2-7	TGTGCCAGCTCACCGGTTCAGGGAGGGGAAGAGCAGTACTTC	CASSPVQGGEEQYF
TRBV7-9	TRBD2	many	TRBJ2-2	TGTGCCAGCAATCGAGCGGGAGTAACCGGGGAGCTGTTTTTT	CASNRAGVTGELFF
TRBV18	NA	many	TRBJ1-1	TGTGCCAGCTCACCAAACCGGGGGACCATGAACACTGAAGCTTTCTTT	CASSPNRGTMNTEAFF
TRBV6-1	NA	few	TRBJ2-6	TGTGCCAGCAGTGGTCGTTGGTCTGGGGCCAACGTCCTGACTTTC	CASSGRWSGANVLTF
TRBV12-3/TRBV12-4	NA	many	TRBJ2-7	TGTGCCAGCAGTTTTGGGCTAGCGAGGTACGAGCAGTACTTC	CASSFGLARYEQYF
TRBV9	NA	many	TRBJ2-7	TGTGCCAGCAGCCCCCGTTTGGGGGAGGGGGTTCACGAGCAGTACTTC	CASSPRLGEGVHEQYF
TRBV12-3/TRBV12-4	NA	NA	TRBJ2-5	TGTGCCAGCAGACTAGGGGGGCTGTCTCAAGAGACCCAGTACTTC	CASRLGGLSQETQYF
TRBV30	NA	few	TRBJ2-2	TGTGCCTGGAGTGTTTGGGGGACCGGGGAGCTGTTTTTT	CAWSVWGTGELFF
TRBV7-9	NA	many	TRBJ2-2	TGTGCCAGCAATGACGGGGAGCTGTTTTTT	CASNDGELFF
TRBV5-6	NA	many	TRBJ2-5	TGTGCCAGCAGCGGGGGGACAGCTAGAGAACAAGAGACCCAGTACTTC	CASSGGTAREQETQYF
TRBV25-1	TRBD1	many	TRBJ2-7	TGTGCCAGCAGTGCGGACAGGGATGATTACGAGCAGTACTTC	CASSADRDDYEQYF
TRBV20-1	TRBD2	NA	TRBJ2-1	TGCAGTGCAGACCGTAGACTAGCGGGAGGGCTAAATGAGCAGTTCTTC	CSADRRLAGGLNEQFF
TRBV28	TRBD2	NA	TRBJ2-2	TGTGCCAGCAGTTCCGGCGTGAGAGCGGGGGGCTTGAACACCGGGGAGCTGTTTTTT	CASSSGVRAGGLNTGELFF
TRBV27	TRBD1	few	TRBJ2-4	TGTGCCAGCAGTTTATCGGGGGGACAGGGGGCCAAAAACATTCAGTACTTC	CASSLSGGQGAKNIQYF
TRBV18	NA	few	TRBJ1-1	TGTGCCAGCTCACAAACAGGGTTCGGCGCTGAAGCTTTCTTT	CASSQTGFGAEAFF
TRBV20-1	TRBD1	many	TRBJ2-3	TGCAGTGTGTCGGGACAGGGACTCACAGATACGCAGTATTTT	CSVSGQGLTDTQYF
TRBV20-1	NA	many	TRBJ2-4	TGCAGTGCTAGGTTCCCCCCCGGGGGAGGAGGTGACAAAAACATTCAGTACTTC	CSARFPPGGGGDKNIQYF
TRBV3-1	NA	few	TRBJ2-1	TGTGCCAGCAGTGTCGAGGGGGGCCTCGGCAATGAGCAGTTCTTC	CASSVEGGLGNEQFF